The text below deals with one TCR beta chain. Germline lookup yields CDR1 SGHRS and CDR2 YFSETQ. The CDR3 length is 15 residues. Trimming removed 2 bases at V and 1 base at J, with 12 bases between. In the original processing: Reference gene primer amplification yielded estimated nucleated cell counts. TCRdb's table, derived via immunoSEQ multiplex PCR, lists solely in-frame clones and lacks some. The D gene and trimming were derived from the DNA, and the V and J assignments and clone size from that table. The sample lists roughly 100,000 clones, approximately 86% seen once, with 7.5% to 10% in the top ten. This entry is derived from a study of blood T cell repertoires in COVID-19. Study summary: Material from acute and convalescent COVID-19 was sourced from the United States, Italy and Spain. T cells, B-cell-depleted T cells, or PBMCs provided the cDNA or gDNA that served as material.

The sequenced sample was peripheral blood. The sequence was obtained from a woman aged 70-85 years with acute or convalescent COVID-19. The chain couples TRBV5-1 to TRBJ1-1, with D unclear. The DNA for the CDR3 is TGCGCCAGCAGCTTAAATTTTGAGGGGAACACTGAAGCTTTCTTT. Its translation is CASSLNFEGNTEAFF. The full variable domain, completed using reference TRBV5-1 and TRBJ1-1, is KAGVTQTPRYLIKTRGQQVTLSCSPISGHRSVSWYQQTPGQGLQFLFEYFSETQRNKGNFPGRFSGRQFSNSRSEMNVSTLELGDSALYLCASSLNFEGNTEAFFGQGTRLTVV.